This entry describes one T cell receptor beta chain. Its antigen is unknown. The sample belongs to a study of cytomegalovirus exposure and HLA in healthy donors. V dropped 4 bases and J dropped 4 bases, with 7 bases sitting between them. This CDR3 contains 13 residues. Germline CDR1 is SGHTA and CDR2 is FQGNSA. The PCR contained 60 Vbeta and 13 Jbeta primers. Assay used: immunoSEQ multiplex PCR; TCRdb lists only in-frame clones, some missing. The sample has some 170,000 clones, 80% to 90% seen once; the top ten hold over 8.5%. Study-level results: Roughly even sequencing depth across donors was the assumption behind the presence/absence analyses. Later analysis reportedly placed an Asian-associated ancestry cluster below the approximately 730-donor mean in N-insertions. Accurate predictions that matched the HLA-A and HLA-B alleles of most subjects were reportedly made from TCR beta sequences. In a later analysis, a missense DCLRE1C variant was linked to TCR beta V- and J-gene trimming.

Sequenced input: PBMCs. The chain recombines TRBV7-2 with TRBJ2-2; D gene unclear. This sequence was found in a middle-aged man in good health and CMV-seropositive. The CDR3 region is CASSSPGTGELFF. The CDR3 DNA is TGTGCCAGCAGCTCTCCCGGCACCGGGGAGCTGTTTTTT.